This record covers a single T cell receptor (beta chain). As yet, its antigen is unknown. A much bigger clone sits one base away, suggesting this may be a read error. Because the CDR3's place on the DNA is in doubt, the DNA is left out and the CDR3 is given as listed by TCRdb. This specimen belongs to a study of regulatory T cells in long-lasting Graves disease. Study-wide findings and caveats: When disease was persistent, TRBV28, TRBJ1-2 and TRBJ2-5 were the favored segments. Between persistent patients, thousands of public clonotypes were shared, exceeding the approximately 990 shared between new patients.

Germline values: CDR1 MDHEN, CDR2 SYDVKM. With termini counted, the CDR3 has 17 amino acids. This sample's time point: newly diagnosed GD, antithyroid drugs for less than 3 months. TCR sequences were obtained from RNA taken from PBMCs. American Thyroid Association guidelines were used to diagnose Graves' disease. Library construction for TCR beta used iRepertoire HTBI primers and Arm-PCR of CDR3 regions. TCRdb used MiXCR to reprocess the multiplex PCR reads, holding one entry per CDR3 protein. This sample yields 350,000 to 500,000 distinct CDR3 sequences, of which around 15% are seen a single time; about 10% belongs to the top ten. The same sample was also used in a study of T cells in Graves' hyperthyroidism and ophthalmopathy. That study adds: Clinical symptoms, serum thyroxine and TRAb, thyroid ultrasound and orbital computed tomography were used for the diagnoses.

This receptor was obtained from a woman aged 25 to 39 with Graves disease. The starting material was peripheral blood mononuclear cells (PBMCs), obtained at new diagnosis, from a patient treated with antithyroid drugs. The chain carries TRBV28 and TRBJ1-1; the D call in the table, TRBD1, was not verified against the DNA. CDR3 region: CASSLWGGGNMNTEALF.